This T cell receptor beta chain comes out of a study of T-cell reconstitution after alpha-beta-depleted transplantation in children. CDR3 length equals 15 residues. Germline lookup yields CDR1 SEHNR and CDR2 FQNEAQ (reference sequence). V was shortened by 5 bases and J by 3 bases, with 14 bases between the two germline ends. Using unique molecular identifiers, the investigators prepared the TCRbeta library. MiXCR, run by TCRdb on the PCR reads, gives a single entry per CDR3 protein. The repertoire holds 200,000 to 300,000 distinct CDR3 sequences, with about 25% as singletons. This specimen was PBMCs, taken before TCRalphabeta/CD19-depleted stem cell transplant. The chain carries TRBV7-9 and TRBJ2-1; possibly TRBD1 or TRBD2 for D (7 bases each). The clonotype was recovered from a girl aged 2-10 years with Fanconi anemia, due to receive a stem cell transplant. CDR3 DNA sequence: TGTGCCAGCAGCCGCCAGGGGGGGGTCTACAATGAGCAGTTCTTC. Protein: CASSRQGGVYNEQFF.